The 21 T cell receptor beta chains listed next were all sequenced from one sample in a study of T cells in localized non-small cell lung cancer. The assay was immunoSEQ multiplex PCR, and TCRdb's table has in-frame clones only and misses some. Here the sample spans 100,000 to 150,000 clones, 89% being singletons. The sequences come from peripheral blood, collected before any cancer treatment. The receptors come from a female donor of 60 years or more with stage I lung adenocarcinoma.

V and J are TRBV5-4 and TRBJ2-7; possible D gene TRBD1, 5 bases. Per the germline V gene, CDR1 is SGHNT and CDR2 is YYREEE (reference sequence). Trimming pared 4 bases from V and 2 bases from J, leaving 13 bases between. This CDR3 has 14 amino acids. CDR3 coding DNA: TGTGCCAGCAGCCCCCGGCAGGGCGCCTACGAGCAGTACTTC. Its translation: CASSPRQGAYEQYF.

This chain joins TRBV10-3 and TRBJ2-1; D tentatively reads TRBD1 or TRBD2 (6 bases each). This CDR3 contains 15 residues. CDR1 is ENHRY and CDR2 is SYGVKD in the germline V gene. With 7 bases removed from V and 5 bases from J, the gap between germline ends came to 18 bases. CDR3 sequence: CAIMGGTDSNNEQFF. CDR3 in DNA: TGTGCCATCATGGGGGGCACGGACAGCAACAATGAGCAGTTCTTC.

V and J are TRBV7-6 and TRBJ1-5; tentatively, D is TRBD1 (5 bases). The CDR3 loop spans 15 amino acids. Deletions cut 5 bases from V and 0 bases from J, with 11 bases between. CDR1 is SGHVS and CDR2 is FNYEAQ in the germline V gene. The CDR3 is CASSPGPLSNQPQHF. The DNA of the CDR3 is TGTGCCAGCAGCCCGGGACCCCTTAGCAATCAGCCCCAGCATTTT.

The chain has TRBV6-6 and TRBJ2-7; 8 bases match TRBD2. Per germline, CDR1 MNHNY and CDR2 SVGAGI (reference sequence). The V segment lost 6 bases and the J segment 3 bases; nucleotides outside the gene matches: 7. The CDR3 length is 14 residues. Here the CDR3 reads CASRNSGSHYEQYF. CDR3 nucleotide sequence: TGTGCCAGCAGGAACAGCGGGAGTCACTACGAGCAGTACTTC.

The CDR3, as DNA: TGTGCCAGCAGTGTAATCATCTATGGCTACACCTTC. Translating it yields CASSVIIYGYTF. The J gene is TRBJ1-2, the V gene TRBV2; D gene ambiguous. The CDR3 sequence is 12 residues long. Germline CDR1 SNHLY, CDR2 FYNNEI. The ends were cut back, 4 bases at V and 4 bases at J, with 7 bases in the middle.

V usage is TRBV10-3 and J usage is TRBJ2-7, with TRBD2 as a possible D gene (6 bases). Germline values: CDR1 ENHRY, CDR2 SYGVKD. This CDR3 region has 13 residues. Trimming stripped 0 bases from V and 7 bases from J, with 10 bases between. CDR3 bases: TGTGCCATCAGTGAGTCGATGGGGAGGGAGCAGTACTTC. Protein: CAISESMGREQYF.

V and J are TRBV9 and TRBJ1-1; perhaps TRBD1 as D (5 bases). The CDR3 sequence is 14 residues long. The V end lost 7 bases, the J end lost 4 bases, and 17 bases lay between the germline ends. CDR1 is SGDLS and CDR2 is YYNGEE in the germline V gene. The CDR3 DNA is TGTGCCAGCGGCAGAGGCCGGGGGACCACTGAAGCTTTCTTT. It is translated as CASGRGRGTTEAFF. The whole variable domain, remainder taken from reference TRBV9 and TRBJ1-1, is DSGVTQTPKHLITATGQRVTLRCSPRSGDLSVYWYQQSLDQGLQFLIQYYNGEERAKGNILERFSAQQFPDLHSELNLSSLELGDSALYFCASGRGRGTTEAFFGQGTRLTVV.

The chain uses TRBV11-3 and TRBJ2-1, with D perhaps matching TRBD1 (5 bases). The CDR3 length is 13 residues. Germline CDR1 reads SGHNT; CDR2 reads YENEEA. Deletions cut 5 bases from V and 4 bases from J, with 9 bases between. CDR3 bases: TGTGCCAGCAGCAGAACAGGATACAATGAGCAGTTCTTC. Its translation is CASSRTGYNEQFF.

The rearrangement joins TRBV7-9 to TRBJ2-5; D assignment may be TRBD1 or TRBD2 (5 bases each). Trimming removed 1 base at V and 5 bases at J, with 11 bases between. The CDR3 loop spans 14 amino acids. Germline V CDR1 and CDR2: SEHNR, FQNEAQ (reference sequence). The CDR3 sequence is CASSLEGPSETQYF. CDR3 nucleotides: TGTGCCAGCAGCTTAGAGGGACCCTCGGAGACCCAGTACTTC.

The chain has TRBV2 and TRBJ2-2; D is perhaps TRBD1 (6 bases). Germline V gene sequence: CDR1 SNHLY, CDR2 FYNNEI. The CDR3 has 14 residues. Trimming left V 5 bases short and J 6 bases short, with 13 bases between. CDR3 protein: CASSNTGLAGELFF. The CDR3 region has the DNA TGTGCCAGCAGTAACACAGGGCTGGCCGGGGAGCTGTTTTTT.

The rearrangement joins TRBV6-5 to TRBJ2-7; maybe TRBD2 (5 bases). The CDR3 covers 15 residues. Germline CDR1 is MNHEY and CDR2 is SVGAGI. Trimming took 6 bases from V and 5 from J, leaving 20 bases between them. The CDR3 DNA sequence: TGTGCCAGCAGCGACCGGGGTTCTTCTATCGACGAGCAGTACTTC. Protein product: CASSDRGSSIDEQYF.

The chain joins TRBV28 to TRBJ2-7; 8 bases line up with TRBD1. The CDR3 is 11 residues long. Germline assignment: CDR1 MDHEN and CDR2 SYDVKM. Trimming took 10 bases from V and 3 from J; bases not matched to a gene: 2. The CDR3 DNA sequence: TGTGCCACCGACAGGGGCTACGAGCAGTACTTC. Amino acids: CATDRGYEQYF. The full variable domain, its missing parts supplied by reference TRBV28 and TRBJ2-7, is DVKVTQSSRYLVKRTGEKVFLECVQDMDHENMFWYRQDPGLGLRLIYFSYDVKMKEKGDIPEGYSVSREKKERFSLILESASTNQTSMYLCATDRGYEQYFGPGTRLTVT.

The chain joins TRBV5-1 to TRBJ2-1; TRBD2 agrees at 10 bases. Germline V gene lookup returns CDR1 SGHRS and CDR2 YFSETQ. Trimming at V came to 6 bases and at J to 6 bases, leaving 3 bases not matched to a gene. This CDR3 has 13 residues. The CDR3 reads CASMLAGGNEQFF. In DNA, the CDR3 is TGCGCCAGCATGTTAGCGGGAGGCAATGAGCAGTTCTTC. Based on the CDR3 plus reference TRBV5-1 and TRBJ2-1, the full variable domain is KAGVTQTPRYLIKTRGQQVTLSCSPISGHRSVSWYQQTPGQGLQFLFEYFSETQRNKGNFPGRFSGRQFSNSRSEMNVSTLELGDSALYLCASMLAGGNEQFFGPGTRLTVL.

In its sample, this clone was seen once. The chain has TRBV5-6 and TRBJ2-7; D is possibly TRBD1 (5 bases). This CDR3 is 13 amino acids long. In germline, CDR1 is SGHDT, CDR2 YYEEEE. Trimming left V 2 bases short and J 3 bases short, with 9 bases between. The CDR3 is CASSFFRGYEQYF. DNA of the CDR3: TGTGCCAGCAGCTTCTTTAGGGGCTACGAGCAGTACTTC.

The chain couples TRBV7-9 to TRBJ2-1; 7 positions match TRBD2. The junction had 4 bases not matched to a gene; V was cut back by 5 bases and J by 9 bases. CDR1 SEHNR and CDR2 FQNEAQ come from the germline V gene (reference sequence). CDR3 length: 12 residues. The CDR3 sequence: CASSPSGIEQFF. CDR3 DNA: TGTGCCAGCAGCCCGAGCGGGATTGAGCAGTTCTTC.

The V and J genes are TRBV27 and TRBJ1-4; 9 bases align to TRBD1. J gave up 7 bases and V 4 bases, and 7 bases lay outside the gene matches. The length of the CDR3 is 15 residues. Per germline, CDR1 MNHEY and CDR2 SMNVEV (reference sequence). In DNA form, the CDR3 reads TGTGCCAGCAGTTACACAGGGGGCGGGCGTGAAAAACTGTTTTTT. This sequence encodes CASSYTGGGREKLFF.

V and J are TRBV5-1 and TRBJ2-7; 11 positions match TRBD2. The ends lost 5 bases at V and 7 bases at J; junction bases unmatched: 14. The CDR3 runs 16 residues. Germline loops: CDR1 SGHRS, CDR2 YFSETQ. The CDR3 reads CASRQTSGRRFSEQYF. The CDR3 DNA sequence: TGCGCCAGCAGACAAACTAGCGGGAGAAGGTTCTCGGAGCAGTACTTC.

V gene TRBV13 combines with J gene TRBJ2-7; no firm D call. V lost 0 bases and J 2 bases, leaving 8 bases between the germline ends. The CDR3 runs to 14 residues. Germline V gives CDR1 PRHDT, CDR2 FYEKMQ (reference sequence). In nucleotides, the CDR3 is TGTGCCAGCAGCTTAGGGGGGTCAGCCTACGAGCAGTACTTC. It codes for CASSLGGSAYEQYF. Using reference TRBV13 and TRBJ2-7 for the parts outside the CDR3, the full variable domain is AAGVIQSPRHLIKEKRETATLKCYPIPRHDTVYWYQQGPGQDPQFLISFYEKMQSDKGSIPDRFSAQQFSDYHSELNMSSLELGDSALYFCASSLGGSAYEQYFGPGTRLTVT.

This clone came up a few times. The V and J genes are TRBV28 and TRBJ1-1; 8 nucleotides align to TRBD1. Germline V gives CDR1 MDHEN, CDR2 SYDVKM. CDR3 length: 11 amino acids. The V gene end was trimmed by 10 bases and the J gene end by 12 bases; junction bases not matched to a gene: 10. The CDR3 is CATLDRGKTFF. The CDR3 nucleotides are TGTGCCACCCTAGACAGGGGTAAGACTTTCTTT. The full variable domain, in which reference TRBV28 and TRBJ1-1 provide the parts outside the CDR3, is DVKVTQSSRYLVKRTGEKVFLECVQDMDHENMFWYRQDPGLGLRLIYFSYDVKMKEKGDIPEGYSVSREKKERFSLILESASTNQTSMYLCATLDRGKTFFGQGTRLTVV.

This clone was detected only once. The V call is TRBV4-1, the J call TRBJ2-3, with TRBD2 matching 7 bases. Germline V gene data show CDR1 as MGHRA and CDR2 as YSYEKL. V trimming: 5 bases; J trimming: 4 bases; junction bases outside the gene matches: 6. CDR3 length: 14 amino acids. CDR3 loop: CASSSRDYSDTQYF. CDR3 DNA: TGCGCCAGCAGCTCCCGGGACTACTCAGATACGCAGTATTTT.

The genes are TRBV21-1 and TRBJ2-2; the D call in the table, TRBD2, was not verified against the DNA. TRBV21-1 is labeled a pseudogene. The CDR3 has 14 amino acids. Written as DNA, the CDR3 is TGTGCCAGCAGCAAACCGGGGGGCACCGGGGAGCTGTTTTTT. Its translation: CASSKPGGTGELFF.